This TCR beta chain was observed in a study of human T cells and chemical hapten exposure. Background on the study: Chiefly female patients presented with alopecia areata, totalis or universalis.

As to time point: patch test 1, 2 weeks after DPC sensitization. Treatment in this sample: therapeutic diphenylcyclopropenone sensitization with weekly scalp DPC. The CDR3 loop spans 15 amino acids. The V gene's germline CDR1 is MNHEY and CDR2 SVGEGT. V was trimmed by 7 bases and J by 0 bases, leaving 14 bases between them. In the authors' methods: Counts of TCRs in each sample centred on a median of around 99,000 and extended from approximately 21,000 to 630,000. TCRdb used MiXCR to reprocess the RACE reads, holding one entry per CDR3 protein. These V and J calls originate from TCRdb's pipeline instead of the authors' own analysis. The sample comprises under 120,000 distinct CDR3 sequences, approximately 10% of which are singletons, and around 3.5% rests with the top ten.

The source of this sequence is a woman aged 40 to 49 with alopecia areata. Some clones in this sample may be carry-over from other donors' samples. The material sequenced was whole blood, taken in connection with sensitization to the hapten diphenylcyclopropenone (DPC). This chain uses TRBV6-2 or TRBV6-3 with TRBJ2-3, with D tentatively TRBD2 (5 bases). CDR3 amino acids: CASTQRKSSTDTQYF. In DNA, the CDR3 is TGTGCCAGCACCCAGCGGAAGTCTAGCACAGATACGCAGTATTTT.